The sequence of this T cell receptor beta chain was determined in a study of monozygotic twins with cystic fibrosis. The germline V and J ends were trimmed by 0 bases and 5 bases, with 7 bases remaining between them. This CDR3 is built from 13 residues. Looked up from germline, CDR1 is KGHSH and CDR2 is LQKENI. Generated by immunoSEQ multiplex PCR, the TCRdb table keeps only in-frame clones and is missing some. The profile shows about 30,000 clones, around 81% of them singletons. The receptor's source is a girl between 2 and 10 years old with cystic fibrosis. The chain joins TRBV18 to TRBJ1-1; unclear D gene. The sample taken for sequencing was blood. CDR3 nucleotides: TGTGCCAGCTCACCACCGTCGGGAACTGAAGCTTTCTTT. Amino acid sequence: CASSPPSGTEAFF.